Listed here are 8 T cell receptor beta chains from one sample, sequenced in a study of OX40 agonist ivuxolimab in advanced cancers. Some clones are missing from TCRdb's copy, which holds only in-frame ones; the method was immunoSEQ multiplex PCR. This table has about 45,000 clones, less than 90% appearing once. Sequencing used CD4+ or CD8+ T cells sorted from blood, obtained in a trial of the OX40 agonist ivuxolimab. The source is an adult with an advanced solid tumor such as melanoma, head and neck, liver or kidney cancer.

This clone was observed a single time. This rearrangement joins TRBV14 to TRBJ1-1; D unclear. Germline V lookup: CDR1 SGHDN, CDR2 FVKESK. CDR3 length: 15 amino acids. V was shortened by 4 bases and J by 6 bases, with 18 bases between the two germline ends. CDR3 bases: TGTGCCAGCAGCCTCCAACGGGTGCCAAATCCTGAAGCTTTCTTT. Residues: CASSLQRVPNPEAFF.

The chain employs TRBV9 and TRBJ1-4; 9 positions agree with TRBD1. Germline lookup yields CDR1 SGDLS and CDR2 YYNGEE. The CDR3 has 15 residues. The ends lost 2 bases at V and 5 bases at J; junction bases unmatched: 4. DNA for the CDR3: TGTGCCAGCAGCGTCCAAGGGACAGGGAATGAAAAACTGTTTTTT. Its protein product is CASSVQGTGNEKLFF.

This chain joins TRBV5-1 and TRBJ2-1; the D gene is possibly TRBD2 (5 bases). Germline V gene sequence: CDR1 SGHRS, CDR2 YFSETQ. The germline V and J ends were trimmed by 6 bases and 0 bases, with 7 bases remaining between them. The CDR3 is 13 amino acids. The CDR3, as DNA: TGCGCCAGCACCCGGGACTCCTACAATGAGCAGTTCTTC. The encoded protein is CASTRDSYNEQFF.

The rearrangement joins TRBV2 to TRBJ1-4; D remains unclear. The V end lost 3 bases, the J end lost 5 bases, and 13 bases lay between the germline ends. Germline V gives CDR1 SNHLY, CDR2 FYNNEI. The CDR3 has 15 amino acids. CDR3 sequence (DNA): TGTGCCAGCAGTGACGGTATACAGCCCAATGAAAAACTGTTTTTT. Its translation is CASSDGIQPNEKLFF. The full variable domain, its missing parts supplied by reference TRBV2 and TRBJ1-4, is EPEVTQTPSHQVTQMGQEVILRCVPISNHLYFYWYRQILGQKVEFLVSFYNNEISEKSEIFDDQFSVERPDGSNFTLKIRSTKLEDSAMYFCASSDGIQPNEKLFFGSGTQLSVL.

The CDR3 sequence: CASSGGTTEAFF. The CDR3 DNA reads as TGTGCCAGCTCGGGAGGGACCACTGAAGCTTTCTTT. V is TRBV2 and J is TRBJ1-1; a possible D gene is TRBD1 (5 bases). The CDR3 is 12 amino acids. Germline V gives CDR1 SNHLY, CDR2 FYNNEI. Between the trimmed V and J ends, which lost 8 bases and 4 bases, there was a span of 11 bases.

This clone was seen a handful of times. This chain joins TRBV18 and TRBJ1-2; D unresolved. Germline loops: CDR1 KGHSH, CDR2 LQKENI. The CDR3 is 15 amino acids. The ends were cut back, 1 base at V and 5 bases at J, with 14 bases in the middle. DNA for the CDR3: TGTGCCAGCTCACCACTTGATCGCCCGGAGTATGGCTACACCTTC. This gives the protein CASSPLDRPEYGYTF.

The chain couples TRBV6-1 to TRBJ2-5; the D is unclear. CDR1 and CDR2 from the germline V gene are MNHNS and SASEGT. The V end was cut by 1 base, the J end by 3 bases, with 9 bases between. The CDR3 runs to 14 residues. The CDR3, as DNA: TGTGCCAGCAGTGAAGGCTCCTTAAAAGAGACCCAGTACTTC. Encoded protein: CASSEGSLKETQYF.

The CDR3 coding sequence is TGTGCCAGCAGTTACCTGGTAAAGCGGGGAGCCTACGAGCAGTACTTC. It encodes CASSYLVKRGAYEQYF. The V gene is TRBV6-6, the J gene TRBJ2-7, with 7 bases fitting TRBD2. CDR1 and CDR2 (germline): MNHNY, SVGAGI (reference sequence). The CDR3 contains 16 residues. V dropped 2 bases and J dropped 2; count of bases not matched to a gene: 9.